Listed below are T cell receptor beta chains from one sample, sequenced in a study of vaccination effects on CD4 cells after COVID-19. What these receptors recognize is not known. The assay was immunoSEQ multiplex PCR, and TCRdb's table has in-frame clones only and misses some. The sample lists some 30,000 clones; over 75% were seen once. Here the sequenced sample was CD4+ T cells from PBMCs cultured with SARS-CoV-2 spike peptides, taken after COVID-19 vaccination. The receptors stem from a human donor who received a COVID-19 vaccine. Some clones in this sample may be carry-over from other donors' samples. Both conserved end residues are part of each CDR3.

j_call v_call cdr3_aa
TRBJ2-1 TRBV30 CAWTRLAGPYNEQFF
TRBJ1-1 TRBV6-5 CASSTGHGNTEAFF
TRBJ2-3 TRBV19 CASSIFRGIGGTDTQYF
TRBJ1-5 TRBV5-5 CASSLYRDLRQPQHF
TRBJ2-3 TRBV14 CASSQVRGQTDTQYF
TRBJ2-7 TRBV4-2 CASSQAANGNYEQYF
TRBJ1-4 TRBV5-4 CASSFPDGGDNEKLFF
TRBJ1-3 TRBV28 CASSLLRLQGGSGNTIYF
TRBJ2-6 TRBV4-1 CASSQLDMIPSGANVLTF
TRBJ2-5 TRBV7-9 CASSLRQGLQTQYF
TRBJ2-1 TRBV6-5 CASSYGQGSYNEQFF
TRBJ1-1 TRBV10-1 CASSEGQGEMTEAFF